This T cell receptor beta chain was captured in a study of memory B cells and T cells in multiple sclerosis. Findings of the study overall: Shared clonotype counts depended on differing compartment clone-set sizes and were normalized.

Note on this clone: Its antigen is as yet unknown.

The germline gives CDR1 SGHNT, CDR2 YYREEE (reference sequence). The CDR3 spans 13 residues. V lost 1 base to trimming and J lost 7 bases, with 12 bases between them. Separate sequencing covered autoproliferating (CFSE-dim) and non-proliferating (CFSE-high) T cells from stimulus-free culture. Pooled replicate wells came from some 5x10^7 CFSE-labeled PBMCs cultured less than nine days without stimulus. Without exogenous stimuli, approximately 0.46 uM CFSE-labeled PBMCs were cultured serum-free. TCRdb's copy holds only in-frame clones and misses some; the assay was immunoSEQ multiplex PCR. The sample has approximately 32,000 clones; roughly 83% are singletons.

V gene TRBV5-4 combines with J gene TRBJ2-7; the D gene is possibly TRBD1 (5 bases). This receptor was obtained from a human donor with multiple sclerosis. Material: PBMCs from blood kept in culture. The CDR3 here is CASSLIGAGEQYF. The DNA of the CDR3 is TGTGCCAGCAGCTTGATAGGGGCCGGGGAGCAGTACTTC.